The clone carrying this TCR beta chain was picked up a small number of times. The target antigen is unknown. The entry originates in a study of regulatory T cells in long-lasting Graves disease. Study summary: By definition, persistent Graves' disease involved antithyroid drugs for over 5 years alongside positive TSH receptor antibodies. Study observations and caveats: Less diverse TCR repertoires were seen in persistent Graves' patients than in newly diagnosed ones. A greater number of public clonotypes (over 2,500) was shared by persistent patients than by new patients (approximately 880).

Construction of TCR beta libraries relied on iRepertoire HTBI primers and on Arm-PCR targeting CDR3 regions. Original analysis: From all samples, identification returned approximately 13 TRBJ and just over 60 TRBV segments. Each CDR3 protein gets one entry after TCRdb re-called the multiplex PCR reads with MiXCR. TCRdb, rather than the study authors, made the V and J calls. The sample gives hundreds of thousands of distinct CDR3 sequences, roughly a fifth of which show up once; around 15% is in the top ten. Time point described: persistent/refractory GD, antithyroid drugs over 5 years with positive TRAb. Researchers made the TCR library from RNA that was extracted from PBMCs. The specimen was peripheral blood mononuclear cells (PBMCs), collected when the disease was refractory, from a patient treated with antithyroid drugs. The receptor was derived from a female donor with Graves disease.

CDR3 sequence (DNA): TGTGCTAGCGCGGTCGGTGGACAGTCCTATGGCTACACCTTC. It specifies CASAVGGQSYGYTF. This chain joins TRBV12-5 and TRBJ1-2; maybe TRBD1 (6 bases). This CDR3 is built from 14 residues. Germline V gene sequence: CDR1 LGHNT, CDR2 FRNRAP. Trimming left V 9 bases short and J 4 bases short, with 18 bases between.